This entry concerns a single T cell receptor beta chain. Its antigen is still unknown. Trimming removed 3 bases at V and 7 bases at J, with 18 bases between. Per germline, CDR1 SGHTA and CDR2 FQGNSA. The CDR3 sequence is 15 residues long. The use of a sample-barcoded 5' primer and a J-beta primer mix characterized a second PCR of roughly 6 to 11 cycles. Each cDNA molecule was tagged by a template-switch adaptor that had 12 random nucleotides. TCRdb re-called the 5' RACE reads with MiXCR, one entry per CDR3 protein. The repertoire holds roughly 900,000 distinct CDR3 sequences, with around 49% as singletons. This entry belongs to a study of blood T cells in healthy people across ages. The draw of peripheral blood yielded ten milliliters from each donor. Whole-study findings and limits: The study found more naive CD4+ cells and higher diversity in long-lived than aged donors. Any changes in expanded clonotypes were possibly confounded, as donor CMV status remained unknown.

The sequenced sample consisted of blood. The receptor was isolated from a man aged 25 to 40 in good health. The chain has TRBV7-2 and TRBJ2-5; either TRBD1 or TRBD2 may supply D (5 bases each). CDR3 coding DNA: TGTGCCAGCAGCTTTGGGGACCCCGGAAGGGTGACCCAGTACTTC. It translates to CASSFGDPGRVTQYF.